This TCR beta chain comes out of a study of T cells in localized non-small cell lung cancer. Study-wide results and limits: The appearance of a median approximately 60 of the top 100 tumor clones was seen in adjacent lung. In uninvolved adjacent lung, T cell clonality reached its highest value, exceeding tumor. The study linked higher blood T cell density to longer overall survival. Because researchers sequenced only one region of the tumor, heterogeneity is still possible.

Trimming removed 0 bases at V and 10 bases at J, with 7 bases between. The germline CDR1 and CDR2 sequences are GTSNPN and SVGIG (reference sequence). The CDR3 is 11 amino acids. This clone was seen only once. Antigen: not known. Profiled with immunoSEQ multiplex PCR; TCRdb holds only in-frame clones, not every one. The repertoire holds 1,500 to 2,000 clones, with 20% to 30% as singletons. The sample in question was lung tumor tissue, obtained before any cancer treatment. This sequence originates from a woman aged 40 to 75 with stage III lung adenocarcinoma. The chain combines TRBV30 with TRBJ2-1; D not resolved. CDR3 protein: CAWSVVREQFF. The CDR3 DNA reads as TGTGCCTGGAGTGTCGTTAGGGAGCAGTTCTTC.